This TCR beta chain is from a study of T-cell reconstitution after alpha-beta-depleted transplantation in children. Study outcomes and limitations: Newly produced T cells mostly provided counts and TCRbeta diversity after one year, as hyperexpanded clones declined.

Preparing the TCRbeta library involved the use of unique molecular identifiers. One entry per CDR3 protein, called by TCRdb with MiXCR from the PCR reads. The sample shows about 98,000 distinct CDR3 sequences, 20% to 30% of them seen only once. Germline V lookup: CDR1 KGHDR, CDR2 SFDVKD. Between the trimmed V and J ends, which lost 7 bases and 12 bases, there was a span of 18 bases. There are 13 residues in the CDR3. This clonotype was seen many times. Antigen: not known. The material sequenced was PBMCs, taken before TCRalphabeta/CD19-depleted stem cell transplant. The chain carries TRBV24-1 and TRBJ2-1, with D possibly TRBD1 on 6 matching bases. The TCR originated in a boy younger than 10 with acute lymphoblastic leukemia, due to receive a stem cell transplant. CDR3 region: CATSPGAPMRQFF. CDR3 nucleotides: TGTGCCACCAGCCCAGGGGCCCCAATGAGGCAGTTCTTC.